A selection of T cell receptor beta chains follows, all from one sample in a study of identical twins. TCRdb redid the calling of the 5' RACE reads with MiXCR, one entry per CDR3 protein. The sample shows approximately 590,000 distinct CDR3 sequences, approximately 10% of them seen only once. Separately, the same data were catalogued under a study of yellow fever vaccine responses in identical twins.

What was sequenced was PBMCs. The receptors were sampled from a young woman in good health. Each CDR3 is given with its conserved first and last residue. Fields, in order: J gene, V gene, D gene, clone size, CDR3 length, CDR3 protein, CDR3 DNA. D genes are given only for firm matches. For some rows the clone size is stated as once, few or many, or as a class when expanded; others skip it.

J gene: TRBJ2-7
V gene: TRBV5-1
D gene: TRBD2
clone size: .
CDR3 length: 15
CDR3 protein: CASSTPGGLAYEQYF
CDR3 DNA: TGCGCCAGCAGCACCCCGGGAGGACTAGCCTACGAGCAGTACTTC

J gene: TRBJ2-7
V gene: TRBV27
D gene: .
clone size: .
CDR3 length: 15
CDR3 protein: CASSPPAEGTYEQYF
CDR3 DNA: TGTGCCAGCAGTCCGCCCGCGGAAGGAACCTACGAGCAGTACTTC

J gene: TRBJ2-7
V gene: TRBV15
D gene: .
clone size: .
CDR3 length: 14
CDR3 protein: CATSRVGGSYEQYF
CDR3 DNA: TGTGCCACCAGCAGAGTGGGAGGCTCCTACGAGCAGTACTTC

J gene: TRBJ2-3
V gene: TRBV10-3
D gene: .
clone size: few
CDR3 length: 13
CDR3 protein: CALRTEPTDTQYF
CDR3 DNA: TGTGCCCTCAGGACAGAACCGACAGATACGCAGTATTTT

J gene: TRBJ2-5
V gene: TRBV6-1
D gene: TRBD2
clone size: few
CDR3 length: 13
CDR3 protein: CASSREGTETQYF
CDR3 DNA: TGTGCCAGCAGTCGGGAGGGGACAGAGACCCAGTACTTC

J gene: TRBJ2-3
V gene: TRBV7-8
D gene: .
clone size: .
CDR3 length: 15
CDR3 protein: CASSSSQGLADTQYF
CDR3 DNA: TGTGCCAGCAGCTCGTCCCAGGGCCTCGCAGATACGCAGTATTTT

J gene: TRBJ2-5
V gene: TRBV20-1
D gene: TRBD2
clone size: .
CDR3 length: 13
CDR3 protein: CSARAGGQETQYF
CDR3 DNA: TGCAGTGCTAGGGCGGGGGGGCAAGAGACCCAGTACTTC

J gene: TRBJ2-5
V gene: TRBV6-2/TRBV6-3
D gene: .
clone size: few
CDR3 length: 15
CDR3 protein: CASSYPGGGGETQYF
CDR3 DNA: TGTGCCAGCAGTTACCCAGGCGGAGGCGGGGAGACCCAGTACTTC

J gene: TRBJ2-1
V gene: TRBV6-5
D gene: .
clone size: few
CDR3 length: 16
CDR3 protein: CASSYSPPAIYNEQFF
CDR3 DNA: TGTGCCAGCAGTTACTCGCCACCGGCTATCTACAATGAGCAGTTCTTC

J gene: TRBJ1-1
V gene: TRBV15
D gene: .
clone size: .
CDR3 length: 12
CDR3 protein: CATSSENTEAFF
CDR3 DNA: TGTGCCACCAGCAGTGAGAACACTGAAGCTTTCTTT

J gene: TRBJ2-3
V gene: TRBV7-9
D gene: TRBD2
clone size: many
CDR3 length: 14
CDR3 protein: CASSRSGSTDTQYF
CDR3 DNA: TGTGCCAGCAGCCGTAGCGGGAGCACAGATACGCAGTATTTT

J gene: TRBJ2-1
V gene: TRBV24-1
D gene: .
clone size: .
CDR3 length: 11
CDR3 protein: CATSGLEGQFF
CDR3 DNA: TGTGCCACCAGTGGCCTTGAGGGGCAGTTCTTC

J gene: TRBJ2-7
V gene: TRBV28
D gene: .
clone size: .
CDR3 length: 12
CDR3 protein: CATRGPGSGQYF
CDR3 DNA: TGTGCCACCAGAGGCCCCGGGTCCGGGCAGTACTTC

J gene: TRBJ2-1
V gene: TRBV4-2
D gene: TRBD2
clone size: few
CDR3 length: 16
CDR3 protein: CASSQVGLAGVNEQFF
CDR3 DNA: TGTGCCAGCAGCCAAGTCGGACTAGCGGGAGTCAATGAGCAGTTCTTC

J gene: TRBJ2-1
V gene: TRBV18
D gene: .
clone size: few
CDR3 length: 13
CDR3 protein: CASSPPSADEQFF
CDR3 DNA: TGTGCCAGCTCACCACCGTCGGCAGATGAGCAGTTCTTC

J gene: TRBJ2-3
V gene: TRBV6-5
D gene: TRBD2
clone size: many
CDR3 length: 14
CDR3 protein: CASTYYGGSDTQYF
CDR3 DNA: TGTGCCAGCACCTACTACGGGGGGTCCGATACGCAGTATTTT

J gene: TRBJ2-4
V gene: TRBV20-1
D gene: TRBD1
clone size: many
CDR3 length: 14
CDR3 protein: CSARDSLAKNIQYF
CDR3 DNA: TGCAGTGCTCGGGACAGCCTAGCCAAAAACATTCAGTACTTC

J gene: TRBJ2-3
V gene: TRBV5-1
D gene: .
clone size: many
CDR3 length: 12
CDR3 protein: CASSEALDTQYF
CDR3 DNA: TGCGCCAGCAGCGAAGCCCTTGATACGCAGTATTTT

J gene: TRBJ2-1
V gene: TRBV6-5
D gene: TRBD2
clone size: .
CDR3 length: 15
CDR3 protein: CASSWVSGGGNEQFF
CDR3 DNA: TGTGCCAGCAGTTGGGTTAGCGGGGGAGGCAATGAGCAGTTCTTC

J gene: TRBJ2-7
V gene: TRBV9
D gene: TRBD1
clone size: .
CDR3 length: 16
CDR3 protein: CASSSSGTASSYEQYF
CDR3 DNA: TGTGCCAGCAGCAGCTCCGGGACAGCAAGCTCCTACGAGCAGTACTTC

J gene: TRBJ2-5
V gene: TRBV15
D gene: TRBD2
clone size: .
CDR3 length: 16
CDR3 protein: CATSTGTSGGEETQYF
CDR3 DNA: TGTGCCACCAGCACCGGGACTAGCGGGGGGGAAGAGACCCAGTACTTC

J gene: TRBJ2-5
V gene: TRBV20-1
D gene: .
clone size: few
CDR3 length: 13
CDR3 protein: CSARKRNQETQYF
CDR3 DNA: TGCAGTGCTCGTAAGAGGAACCAAGAGACCCAGTACTTC

J gene: TRBJ2-1
V gene: TRBV28
D gene: .
clone size: .
CDR3 length: 13
CDR3 protein: CASTDSLHTEQFF
CDR3 DNA: TGTGCCAGCACGGACTCCTTACATACTGAGCAGTTCTTC

J gene: TRBJ2-7
V gene: TRBV20-1
D gene: .
clone size: .
CDR3 length: 12
CDR3 protein: CSASGDLYEQYF
CDR3 DNA: TGCAGTGCTAGTGGGGACCTCTACGAGCAGTACTTC

J gene: TRBJ2-2
V gene: TRBV5-1
D gene: .
clone size: .
CDR3 length: 16
CDR3 protein: CASSLGVGGYTGELLF
CDR3 DNA: TGCGCCAGCAGCTTGGGAGTTGGTGGATACACCGGGGAGCTGTTATTT

J gene: TRBJ2-2
V gene: TRBV12-3/TRBV12-4
D gene: .
clone size: few
CDR3 length: 14
CDR3 protein: CASNEVLDTGELFF
CDR3 DNA: TGTGCCAGCAACGAAGTATTAGACACCGGGGAGCTGTTTTTT

J gene: TRBJ2-2
V gene: TRBV4-2
D gene: .
clone size: few
CDR3 length: 14
CDR3 protein: CASRDRSNTGELFF
CDR3 DNA: TGTGCCAGCCGCGACAGATCGAACACCGGGGAGCTGTTTTTT

J gene: TRBJ2-3
V gene: TRBV7-2
D gene: .
clone size: many
CDR3 length: 15
CDR3 protein: CASSLDGGSTDTQYF
CDR3 DNA: TGTGCCAGCAGCTTAGACGGGGGAAGCACAGATACGCAGTATTTT

J gene: TRBJ2-7
V gene: TRBV7-8
D gene: TRBD2
clone size: .
CDR3 length: 15
CDR3 protein: CASSKTSGLFYEQYF
CDR3 DNA: TGTGCCAGCAGCAAGACTAGCGGTCTCTTCTACGAGCAGTACTTC

J gene: TRBJ2-7
V gene: TRBV3-1
D gene: .
clone size: many
CDR3 length: 16
CDR3 protein: CASSQAQGAFPHEQYF
CDR3 DNA: TGTGCCAGCAGCCAAGCTCAAGGGGCGTTCCCTCACGAGCAGTACTTC

J gene: TRBJ2-1
V gene: TRBV20-1
D gene: TRBD2
clone size: many
CDR3 length: 14
CDR3 protein: CSAPGSGRATEQFF
CDR3 DNA: TGCAGTGCCCCCGGGAGCGGGAGGGCCACTGAGCAGTTCTTC

J gene: TRBJ2-7
V gene: TRBV10-3
D gene: .
clone size: .
CDR3 length: 19
CDR3 protein: CAISESPLPSSGSTYEQYF
CDR3 DNA: TGTGCCATCAGTGAGTCCCCACTCCCTTCGAGCGGTTCAACCTACGAGCAGTACTTC

J gene: TRBJ2-3
V gene: TRBV7-2
D gene: .
clone size: .
CDR3 length: 15
CDR3 protein: CASSLVGGASDTQYF
CDR3 DNA: TGTGCCAGCAGCTTAGTGGGGGGGGCCTCAGATACGCAGTATTTT

J gene: TRBJ2-2
V gene: TRBV29-1
D gene: .
clone size: few
CDR3 length: 12
CDR3 protein: CSERGSTGELFF
CDR3 DNA: TGCAGCGAGAGAGGGTCCACCGGGGAGCTGTTTTTT

J gene: TRBJ1-1
V gene: TRBV29-1
D gene: .
clone size: many
CDR3 length: 10
CDR3 protein: CSVLSTEAFF
CDR3 DNA: TGCAGCGTTTTAAGCACTGAAGCTTTCTTT

J gene: TRBJ2-1
V gene: TRBV29-1
D gene: TRBD2
clone size: .
CDR3 length: 12
CDR3 protein: CSDFGLAGVQFF
CDR3 DNA: TGCAGCGATTTTGGACTAGCGGGAGTTCAGTTCTTC

J gene: TRBJ1-1
V gene: TRBV5-1
D gene: .
clone size: few
CDR3 length: 13
CDR3 protein: CASSLTSNTEAFF
CDR3 DNA: TGCGCCAGCAGCTTAACCAGTAACACTGAAGCTTTCTTT

J gene: TRBJ2-7
V gene: TRBV20-1
D gene: .
clone size: .
CDR3 length: 13
CDR3 protein: CSARDRLAYEQYF
CDR3 DNA: TGCAGTGCTAGAGATAGGTTAGCCTACGAGCAGTACTTC

J gene: TRBJ1-2
V gene: TRBV12-3/TRBV12-4
D gene: TRBD1
clone size: few
CDR3 length: 17
CDR3 protein: CASSLADRGRANYGYTF
CDR3 DNA: TGTGCCAGCAGTTTAGCTGACAGGGGGCGAGCTAACTATGGCTACACCTTC

J gene: TRBJ2-2
V gene: TRBV4-3
D gene: .
clone size: many
CDR3 length: 16
CDR3 protein: CASSQDTGSITGELFF
CDR3 DNA: TGCGCCAGCAGCCAAGATACAGGGTCGATCACCGGGGAGCTGTTTTTT

J gene: TRBJ2-5
V gene: TRBV20-1
D gene: TRBD1
clone size: few
CDR3 length: 13
CDR3 protein: CSGDGQGAETQYF
CDR3 DNA: TGCAGTGGAGATGGACAGGGGGCGGAGACCCAGTACTTC

J gene: TRBJ2-7
V gene: TRBV6-1
D gene: .
clone size: .
CDR3 length: 15
CDR3 protein: CASSEISGPPYEQYF
CDR3 DNA: TGTGCCAGCAGTGAAATAAGCGGGCCCCCCTACGAGCAGTACTTC

J gene: TRBJ2-2
V gene: TRBV11-2
D gene: TRBD2
clone size: .
CDR3 length: 16
CDR3 protein: CASRRTSGRNTGELFF
CDR3 DNA: TGTGCCAGCAGACGGACTAGCGGGAGAAACACCGGGGAGCTGTTTTTT

J gene: TRBJ2-1
V gene: TRBV30
D gene: .
clone size: many
CDR3 length: 11
CDR3 protein: CAWKAGNEQFF
CDR3 DNA: TGTGCCTGGAAGGCCGGCAATGAGCAGTTCTTC

J gene: TRBJ2-1
V gene: TRBV2
D gene: TRBD1
clone size: many
CDR3 length: 13
CDR3 protein: CATRQGSTNEQFF
CDR3 DNA: TGTGCCACCAGACAGGGGAGTACAAATGAGCAGTTCTTC

J gene: TRBJ2-1
V gene: TRBV18
D gene: .
clone size: .
CDR3 length: 13
CDR3 protein: CASSRQPYIEQFF
CDR3 DNA: TGTGCCAGCTCAAGGCAACCCTACATTGAGCAGTTCTTC

J gene: TRBJ2-6
V gene: TRBV29-1
D gene: TRBD1
clone size: few
CDR3 length: 15
CDR3 protein: CSAIQGAGGANVLTF
CDR3 DNA: TGCAGCGCTATACAGGGGGCAGGGGGGGCCAACGTCCTGACTTTC

J gene: TRBJ2-5
V gene: TRBV2
D gene: TRBD1
clone size: few
CDR3 length: 15
CDR3 protein: CASGPGTGFQETQYF
CDR3 DNA: TGTGCCAGCGGGCCCGGGACAGGGTTCCAAGAGACCCAGTACTTC

J gene: TRBJ2-1
V gene: TRBV20-1
D gene: TRBD2
clone size: few
CDR3 length: 18
CDR3 protein: CSARDLLAGMKFYNEQFF
CDR3 DNA: TGCAGTGCTAGAGATTTACTAGCGGGGATGAAATTCTACAATGAGCAGTTCTTC

J gene: TRBJ2-3
V gene: TRBV28
D gene: .
clone size: few
CDR3 length: 14
CDR3 protein: CASSSGRGADTQYF
CDR3 DNA: TGTGCCAGCAGCTCCGGAAGGGGGGCAGATACGCAGTATTTT

J gene: TRBJ1-4
V gene: TRBV12-3/TRBV12-4
D gene: .
clone size: many
CDR3 length: 14
CDR3 protein: CASSSGALNEKLFF
CDR3 DNA: TGTGCCAGCAGTTCAGGCGCCCTAAATGAAAAACTGTTTTTT

J gene: TRBJ2-2
V gene: TRBV5-3
D gene: .
clone size: many
CDR3 length: 16
CDR3 protein: CARSLLSKSNTGELFF
CDR3 DNA: TGTGCCAGAAGCTTGCTTTCGAAGTCCAACACCGGGGAGCTGTTTTTT

J gene: TRBJ2-7
V gene: TRBV19
D gene: .
clone size: few
CDR3 length: 14
CDR3 protein: CASSIGQGSGEQYF
CDR3 DNA: TGTGCCAGTAGTATAGGGCAGGGATCGGGCGAGCAGTACTTC

J gene: TRBJ1-3
V gene: TRBV11-2
D gene: .
clone size: many
CDR3 length: 16
CDR3 protein: CASSPPRMPSGNTIYF
CDR3 DNA: TGTGCCAGCAGCCCGCCCCGGATGCCCTCTGGAAACACCATATATTTT

J gene: TRBJ1-1
V gene: TRBV30
D gene: .
clone size: few
CDR3 length: 13
CDR3 protein: CAWSPTRNTEAFF
CDR3 DNA: TGTGCCTGGAGTCCGACAAGGAACACTGAAGCTTTCTTT

J gene: TRBJ2-1
V gene: TRBV5-8
D gene: .
clone size: .
CDR3 length: 11
CDR3 protein: CASSRRGEQFF
CDR3 DNA: TGTGCCAGCAGCCGGAGGGGTGAGCAGTTCTTC

J gene: TRBJ2-1
V gene: TRBV4-2
D gene: .
clone size: many
CDR3 length: 11
CDR3 protein: CASSQDREQFF
CDR3 DNA: TGTGCCAGCAGCCAAGATCGTGAGCAGTTCTTC